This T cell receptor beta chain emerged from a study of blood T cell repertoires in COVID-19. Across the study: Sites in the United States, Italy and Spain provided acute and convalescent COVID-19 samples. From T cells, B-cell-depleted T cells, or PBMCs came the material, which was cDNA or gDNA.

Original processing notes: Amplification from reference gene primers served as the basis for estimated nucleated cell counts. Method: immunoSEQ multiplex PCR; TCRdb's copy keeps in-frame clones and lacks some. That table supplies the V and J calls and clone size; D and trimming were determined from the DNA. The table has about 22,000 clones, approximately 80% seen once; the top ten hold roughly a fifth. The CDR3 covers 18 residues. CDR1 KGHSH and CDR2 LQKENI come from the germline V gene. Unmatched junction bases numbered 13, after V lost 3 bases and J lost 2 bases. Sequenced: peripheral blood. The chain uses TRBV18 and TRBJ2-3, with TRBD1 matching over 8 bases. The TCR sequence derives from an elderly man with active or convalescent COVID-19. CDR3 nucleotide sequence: TGTGCCAGCTCACCGGCAGGGGGCTCCCACACGTCCACAGATACGCAGTATTTT. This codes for CASSPAGGSHTSTDTQYF.